The rows below give T cell receptor beta chains drawn from one sample of a study of blood T cell repertoires in COVID-19. Measured with immunoSEQ multiplex PCR; TCRdb has only the in-frame clones, and not every one. The table has 200,000 or so clones, about four fifths seen once; the top ten hold approximately 1.8%. Specimen: PBMCs or T cells enriched from blood (not recorded which). Receptors originate from a man aged 55 to 70 who had recovered from COVID-19. Both conserved end residues are part of each CDR3. Each record gives: clone size, J gene, V gene, D gene, CDR3 protein, CDR3 DNA. A D gene is named only where the DNA matches it firmly. Not every row has a clone size; where given, it reads once, few, many or a size class.

size: few
J: TRBJ1-3
V: TRBV5-1
D: .
CDR3: CASSPGGGPRSGNTIYF
DNA: TGCGCCAGCAGCCCCGGGGGGGGTCCCCGCTCTGGAAACACCATATATTTT

size: .
J: TRBJ2-5
V: TRBV11-2
D: TRBD1
CDR3: CASSLAGTGRRNF
DNA: TGTGCCAGCAGCTTAGCTGGGACAGGGCGACGAAACTTC

size: .
J: TRBJ2-7
V: TRBV30
D: TRBD2
CDR3: CAWSVDPLAGGGQYF
DNA: TGTGCCTGGAGTGTTGATCCGCTAGCGGGCGGGGGGCAGTACTTC

size: .
J: TRBJ2-7
V: TRBV7-2
D: TRBD2
CDR3: CASSTPGGTYEQYF
DNA: TGTGCCAGCAGCACACCGGGGGGGACCTACGAGCAGTACTTC

size: .
J: TRBJ1-1
V: TRBV5-1
D: .
CDR3: CASSLSGLNTEAFF
DNA: TGCGCCAGCAGCTTATCCGGGTTGAACACTGAAGCTTTCTTT

size: .
J: TRBJ2-3
V: TRBV24-1
D: TRBD2
CDR3: CATSGGTSGGGDTQYF
DNA: TGTGCCACCAGTGGCGGGACTAGCGGGGGTGGGGATACGCAGTATTTT

size: .
J: TRBJ1-1
V: TRBV29-1
D: .
CDR3: CSVELNTEAFF
DNA: TGCAGCGTGGAGCTGAACACTGAAGCTTTCTTT

size: .
J: TRBJ2-4
V: TRBV4-1
D: TRBD1
CDR3: CASSRGQEPLAKNIQYF
DNA: TGCGCCAGCAGCCGCGGACAGGAACCCCTAGCCAAAAACATTCAGTACTTC

size: .
J: TRBJ2-6
V: TRBV6-2/TRBV6-3
D: .
CDR3: CASSSDAEGANVLTF
DNA: TGTGCCAGCAGTTCCGACGCGGAAGGGGCCAACGTCCTGACTTTC

size: .
J: TRBJ1-1
V: TRBV7-2
D: .
CDR3: CASSRELNTEAFF
DNA: TGTGCCAGCAGCCGAGAACTGAACACTGAAGCTTTCTTT

size: .
J: TRBJ2-2
V: TRBV6-2/TRBV6-3
D: TRBD2
CDR3: CASSYPGLVGTGELFF
DNA: TGTGCCAGCAGTTACCCGGGACTAGTAGGCACCGGGGAGCTGTTTTTT

size: .
J: TRBJ2-2
V: TRBV10-3
D: TRBD1
CDR3: CAISGQGDNTGELFF
DNA: TGTGCCATCAGCGGTCAGGGGGATAACACCGGGGAGCTGTTTTTT

size: once
J: TRBJ2-3
V: TRBV6-5
D: .
CDR3: CASSLTTASTDTQYF
DNA: TGTGCCAGCAGCCTAACCACAGCAAGCACAGATACGCAGTATTTT

size: .
J: TRBJ1-4
V: TRBV5-1
D: .
CDR3: CASSLTGGTAGANEKLFF
DNA: TGCGCCAGCAGCTTGACCGGGGGCACGGCGGGGGCTAATGAAAAACTGTTTTTT

size: .
J: TRBJ2-5
V: TRBV10-3
D: TRBD2
CDR3: CAISESSAGGQETQYF
DNA: TGTGCCATCAGTGAGTCGTCAGCGGGGGGGCAAGAGACCCAGTACTTC

size: .
J: TRBJ2-1
V: TRBV4-2
D: TRBD2
CDR3: CASSQVFTSGEVGYNEQFF
DNA: TGTGCCAGCAGCCAAGTTTTTACTAGCGGGGAGGTGGGGTACAATGAGCAGTTCTTC

size: .
J: TRBJ1-6
V: TRBV6-5
D: .
CDR3: CVSRMGSSPLHF
DNA: TGTGTTTCGAGGATGGGTAGTTCACCCCTCCACTTT

size: .
J: TRBJ1-2
V: TRBV19
D: .
CDR3: CASSIRAGRANYGYTF
DNA: TGTGCCAGTAGTATTCGGGCAGGGAGGGCCAACTATGGCTACACCTTC

size: once
J: TRBJ1-1
V: TRBV3-1/TRBV3-2
D: TRBD1
CDR3: CASSPATGAWTEAFF
DNA: TGTGCCAGCAGCCCGGCAACAGGGGCATGGACTGAAGCTTTCTTT

size: .
J: TRBJ1-2
V: TRBV15
D: TRBD1
CDR3: CATSRDLTGAGYTF
DNA: TGTGCCACCAGCAGAGACTTGACAGGGGCCGGCTACACCTTC

size: .
J: TRBJ2-5
V: TRBV6-1
D: TRBD2
CDR3: CASGGGLTSGVGETQYF
DNA: TGTGCCAGCGGTGGGGGGTTGACTAGCGGGGTGGGAGAGACCCAGTACTTC

size: .
J: TRBJ1-1
V: TRBV5-1
D: .
CDR3: CASSLEAGLNTEAFF
DNA: TGCGCCAGCAGCTTGGAGGCAGGGTTGAACACTGAAGCTTTCTTT

size: .
J: TRBJ1-2
V: TRBV29-1
D: .
CDR3: CSVDRGTVGYTF
DNA: TGCAGCGTTGACAGGGGCACGGTGGGCTACACCTTC

size: .
J: TRBJ2-1
V: TRBV15
D: TRBD2
CDR3: CATSREAGGYNEQFF
DNA: TGTGCCACCAGCAGAGAAGCGGGGGGGTACAATGAGCAGTTCTTC

size: few
J: TRBJ1-2
V: TRBV2
D: .
CDR3: CASSDPPGGYTF
DNA: TGTGCCAGCAGTGACCCCCCGGGTGGCTACACCTTC

size: .
J: TRBJ2-3
V: TRBV24-1
D: TRBD1
CDR3: CATSDTRDRLTDTQYF
DNA: TGTGCCACCAGTGATACCCGGGACAGGCTTACAGATACGCAGTATTTT

size: .
J: TRBJ2-3
V: TRBV7-8
D: TRBD2
CDR3: CASSWRGSFTDTQYF
DNA: TGTGCCAGCAGCTGGCGGGGGTCCTTCACAGATACGCAGTATTTT

size: .
J: TRBJ2-1
V: TRBV11-2
D: TRBD1
CDR3: CASSSGQGGGEQFF
DNA: TGTGCCAGCAGCTCCGGACAGGGAGGCGGTGAGCAGTTCTTC

size: few
J: TRBJ2-7
V: TRBV10-1
D: .
CDR3: CASSPSGTYEQYF
DNA: TGCGCCAGTTCACCGTCGGGTACCTACGAGCAGTACTTC

size: .
J: TRBJ1-5
V: TRBV21-1
D: .
CDR3: CASSKGTITGFQPQHF
DNA: TGTGCCAGCAGCAAAGGCACGATCACGGGGTTTCAGCCCCAGCATTTT

size: .
J: TRBJ2-3
V: TRBV29-1
D: TRBD2
CDR3: CSVEGSGGGTDTQYF
DNA: TGCAGCGTTGAAGGGAGCGGGGGAGGCACAGATACGCAGTATTTT